This T cell receptor (beta chain) was profiled in a study of blood T cells in healthy people across ages. For the second PCR, which ran for 7 to 11 cycles, a sample-barcoded 5' primer and a J-beta primer mix were used. The yield of each sample was at least 2.5 million CDR3-containing paired-end reads. Each CDR3 protein gets one entry after TCRdb re-called the 5' RACE reads with MiXCR. The sample yields more than 700,000 distinct CDR3 sequences, approximately 55% seen once. In this sample, this clonotype turned up a few times. Germline lookup yields CDR1 MDHEN and CDR2 SYDVKM. Trimming took 8 bases from V and 8 from J, leaving 19 bases between them. There are 13 residues in the CDR3.

The genes are TRBV28 and TRBJ2-7; tentatively, D is TRBD1 (5 bases). The sample taken for sequencing was blood. The receptor was isolated from a man older than 75 in good health. As DNA, the CDR3 is TGTGCCAGCGTCGACAGCTCCCAAGGCAAGCAGTACTTC. Amino acids: CASVDSSQGKQYF.